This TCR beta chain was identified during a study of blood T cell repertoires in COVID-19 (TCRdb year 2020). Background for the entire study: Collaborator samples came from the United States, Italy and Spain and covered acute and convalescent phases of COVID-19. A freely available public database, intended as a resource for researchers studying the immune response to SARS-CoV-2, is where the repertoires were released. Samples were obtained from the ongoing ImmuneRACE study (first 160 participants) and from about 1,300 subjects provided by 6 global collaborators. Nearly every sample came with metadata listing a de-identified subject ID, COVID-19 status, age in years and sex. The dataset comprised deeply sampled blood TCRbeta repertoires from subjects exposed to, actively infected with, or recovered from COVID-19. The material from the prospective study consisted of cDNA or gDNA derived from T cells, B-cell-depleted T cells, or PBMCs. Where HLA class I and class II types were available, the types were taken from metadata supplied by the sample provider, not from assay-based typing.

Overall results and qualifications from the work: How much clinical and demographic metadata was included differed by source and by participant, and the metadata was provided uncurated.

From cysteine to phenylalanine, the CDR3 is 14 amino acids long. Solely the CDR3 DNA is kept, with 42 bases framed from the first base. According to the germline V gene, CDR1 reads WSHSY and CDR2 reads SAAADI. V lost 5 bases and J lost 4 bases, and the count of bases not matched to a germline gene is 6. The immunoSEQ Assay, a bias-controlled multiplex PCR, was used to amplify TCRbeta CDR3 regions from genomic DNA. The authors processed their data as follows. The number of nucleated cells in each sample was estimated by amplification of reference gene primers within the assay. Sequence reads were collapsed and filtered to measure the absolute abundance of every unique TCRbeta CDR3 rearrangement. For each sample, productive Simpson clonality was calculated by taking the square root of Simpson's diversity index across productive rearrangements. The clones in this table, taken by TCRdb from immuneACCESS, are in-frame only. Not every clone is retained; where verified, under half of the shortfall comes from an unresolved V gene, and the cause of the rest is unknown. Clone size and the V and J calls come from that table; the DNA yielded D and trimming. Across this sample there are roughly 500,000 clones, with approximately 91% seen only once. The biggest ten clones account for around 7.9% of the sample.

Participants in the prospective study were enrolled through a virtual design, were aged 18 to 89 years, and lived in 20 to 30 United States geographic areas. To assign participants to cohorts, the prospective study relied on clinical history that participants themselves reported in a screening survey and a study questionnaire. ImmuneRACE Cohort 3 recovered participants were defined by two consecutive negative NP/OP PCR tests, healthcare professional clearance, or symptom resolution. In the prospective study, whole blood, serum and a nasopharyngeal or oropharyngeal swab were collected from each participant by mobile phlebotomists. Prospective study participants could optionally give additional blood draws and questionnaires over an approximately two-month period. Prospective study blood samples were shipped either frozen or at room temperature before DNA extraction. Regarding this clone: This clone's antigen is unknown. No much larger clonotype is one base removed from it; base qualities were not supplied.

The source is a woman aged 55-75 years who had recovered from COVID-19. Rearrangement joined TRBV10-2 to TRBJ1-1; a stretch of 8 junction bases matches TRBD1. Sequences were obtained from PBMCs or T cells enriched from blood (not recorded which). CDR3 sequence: CASSYRGFTTEAFF. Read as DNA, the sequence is TGCGCCAGCAGTTACAGGGGGTTTACCACTGAAGCTTTCTTT.